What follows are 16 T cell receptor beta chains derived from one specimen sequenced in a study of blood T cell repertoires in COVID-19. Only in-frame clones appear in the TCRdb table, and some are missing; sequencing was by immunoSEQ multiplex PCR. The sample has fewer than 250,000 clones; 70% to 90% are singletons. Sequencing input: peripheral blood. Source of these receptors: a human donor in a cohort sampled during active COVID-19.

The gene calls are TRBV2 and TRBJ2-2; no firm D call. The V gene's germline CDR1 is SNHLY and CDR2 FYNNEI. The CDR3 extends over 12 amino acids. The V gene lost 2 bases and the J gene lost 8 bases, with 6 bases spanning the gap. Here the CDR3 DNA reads TGTGCCAGCAGTGAATGGCGGGGGGAGCTGTTTTTT. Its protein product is CASSEWRGELFF.

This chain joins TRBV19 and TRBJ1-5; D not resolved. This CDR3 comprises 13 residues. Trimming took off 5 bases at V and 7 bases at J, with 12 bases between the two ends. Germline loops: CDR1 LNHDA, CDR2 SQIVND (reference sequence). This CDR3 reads CASSRTIIQPQHF. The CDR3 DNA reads TGTGCCAGTAGTCGGACTATCATACAGCCCCAGCATTTT.

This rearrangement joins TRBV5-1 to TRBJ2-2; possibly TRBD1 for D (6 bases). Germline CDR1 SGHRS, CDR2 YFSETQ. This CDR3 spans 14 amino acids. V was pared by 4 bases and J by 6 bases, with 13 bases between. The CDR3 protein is CASSQGLGAGELFF. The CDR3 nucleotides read TGCGCCAGCAGCCAGGGGCTTGGGGCCGGGGAGCTGTTTTTT.

CDR3 bases: TGTGCCAGCAGCTTGCTTACAGGGGAGCGCGAGCAGTACTTC. It encodes CASSLLTGEREQYF. The V call is TRBV5-4, the J call TRBJ2-7, with 7 positions matching TRBD1. Germline CDR1 reads SGHNT; CDR2 reads YYREEE (reference sequence). The ends lost 1 base at V and 6 bases at J; junction bases unmatched: 7. This CDR3 spans 14 amino acids.

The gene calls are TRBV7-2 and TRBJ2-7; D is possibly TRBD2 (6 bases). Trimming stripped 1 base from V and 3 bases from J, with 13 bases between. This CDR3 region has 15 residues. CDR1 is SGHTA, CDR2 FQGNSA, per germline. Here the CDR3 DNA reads TGTGCCAGCAGCTTAGAAGGAGGGGTGGTCTACGAGCAGTACTTC. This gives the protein CASSLEGGVVYEQYF.

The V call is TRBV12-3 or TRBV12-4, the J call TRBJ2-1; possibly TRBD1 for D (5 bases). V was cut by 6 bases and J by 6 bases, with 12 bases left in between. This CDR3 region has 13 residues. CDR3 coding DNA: TGTGCCAGCAGCCGCACCAGGGTCAATGAGCAGTTCTTC. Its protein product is CASSRTRVNEQFF.

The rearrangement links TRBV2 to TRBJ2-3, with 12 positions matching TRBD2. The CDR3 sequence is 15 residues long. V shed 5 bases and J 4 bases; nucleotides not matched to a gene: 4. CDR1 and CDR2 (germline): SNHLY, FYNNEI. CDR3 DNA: TGTGCCAGCAGTCGGACTAGCGGGGTGGCAGATACGCAGTATTTT. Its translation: CASSRTSGVADTQYF. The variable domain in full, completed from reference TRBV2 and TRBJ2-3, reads EPEVTQTPSHQVTQMGQEVILRCVPISNHLYFYWYRQILGQKVEFLVSFYNNEISEKSEIFDDQFSVERPDGSNFTLKIRSTKLEDSAMYFCASSRTSGVADTQYFGPGTRLTVL.

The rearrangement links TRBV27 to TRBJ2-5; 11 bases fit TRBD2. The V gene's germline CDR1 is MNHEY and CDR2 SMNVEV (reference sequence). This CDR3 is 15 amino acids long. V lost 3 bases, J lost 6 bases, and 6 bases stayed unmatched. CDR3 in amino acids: CASSLRLAGGQTQYF. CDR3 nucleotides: TGTGCCAGCAGTTTGCGGCTAGCGGGAGGACAGACCCAGTACTTC.

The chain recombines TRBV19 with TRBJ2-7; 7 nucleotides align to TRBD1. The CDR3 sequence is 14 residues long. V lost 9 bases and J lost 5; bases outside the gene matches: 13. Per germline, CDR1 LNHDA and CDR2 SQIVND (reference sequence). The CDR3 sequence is CASSNRDSFHEQYF. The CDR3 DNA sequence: TGTGCCAGCAGCAACCGGGACAGTTTCCACGAGCAGTACTTC.

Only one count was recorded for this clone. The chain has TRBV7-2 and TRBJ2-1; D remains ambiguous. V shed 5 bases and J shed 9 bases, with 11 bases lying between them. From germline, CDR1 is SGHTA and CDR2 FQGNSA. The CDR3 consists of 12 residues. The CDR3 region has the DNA TGTGCCAGCAGCCCAATAGAGCGTGAGCAGTTCTTC. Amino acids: CASSPIEREQFF.

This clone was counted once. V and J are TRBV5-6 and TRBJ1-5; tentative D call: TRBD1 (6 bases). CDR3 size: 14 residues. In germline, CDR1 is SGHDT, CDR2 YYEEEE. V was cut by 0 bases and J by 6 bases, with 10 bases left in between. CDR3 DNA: TGTGCCAGCAGCTTGGCGGGGGGCGGTCAGCCCCAGCATTTT. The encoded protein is CASSLAGGGQPQHF.

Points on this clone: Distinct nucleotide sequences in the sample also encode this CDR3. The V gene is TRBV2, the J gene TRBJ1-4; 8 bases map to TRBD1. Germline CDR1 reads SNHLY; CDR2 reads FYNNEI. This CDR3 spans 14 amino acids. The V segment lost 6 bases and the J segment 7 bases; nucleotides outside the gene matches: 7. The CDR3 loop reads CASRDRVGSEKLFF. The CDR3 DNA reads TGTGCCAGCAGGGACAGGGTCGGAAGTGAAAAACTGTTTTTT.

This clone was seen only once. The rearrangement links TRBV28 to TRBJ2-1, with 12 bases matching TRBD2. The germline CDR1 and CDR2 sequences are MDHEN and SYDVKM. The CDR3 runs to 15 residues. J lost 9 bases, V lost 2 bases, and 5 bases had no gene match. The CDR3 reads CASSLASGRAGEQFF. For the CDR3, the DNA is TGTGCCAGCAGTTTAGCTAGCGGGAGGGCCGGTGAGCAGTTCTTC.

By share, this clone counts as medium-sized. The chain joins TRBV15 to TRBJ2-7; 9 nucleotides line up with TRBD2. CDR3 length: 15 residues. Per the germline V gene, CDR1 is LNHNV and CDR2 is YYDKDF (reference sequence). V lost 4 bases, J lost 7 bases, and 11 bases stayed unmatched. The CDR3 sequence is CATSKIRGGAEEQYF. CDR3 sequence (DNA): TGTGCCACCAGCAAGATTCGCGGGGGGGCGGAAGAGCAGTACTTC.

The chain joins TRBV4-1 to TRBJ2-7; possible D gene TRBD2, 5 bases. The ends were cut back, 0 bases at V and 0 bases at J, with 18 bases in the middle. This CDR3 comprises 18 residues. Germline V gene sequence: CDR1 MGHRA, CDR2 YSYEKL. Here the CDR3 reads CASSQDLPAPGLSYEQYF. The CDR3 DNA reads TGCGCCAGCAGCCAAGATCTTCCGGCCCCAGGACTCTCCTACGAGCAGTACTTC.

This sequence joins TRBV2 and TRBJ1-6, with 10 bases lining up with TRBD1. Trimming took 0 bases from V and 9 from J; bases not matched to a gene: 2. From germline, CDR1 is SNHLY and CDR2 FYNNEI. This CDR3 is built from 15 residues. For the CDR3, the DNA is TGTGCCAGCAGTGAAGCAGACAGGGGGCTTTCACCCCTCCACTTT. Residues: CASSEADRGLSPLHF.